The text below deals with one T cell receptor beta chain. As yet, its antigen is unknown. This CDR3 has 14 amino acids. The germline gives CDR1 LNHDA, CDR2 SQIVND (reference sequence). J gave up 1 base and V 5 bases, and 4 bases lay outside the gene matches. Data came from immunoSEQ multiplex PCR; TCRdb stores just in-frame clones and leaves some out. Among 90,000 to 110,000 clones listed, about nine tenths were seen once. This sample is drawn from a study of T cell responses to AZD1222 COVID-19 vaccine. Findings and caveats of the study: Donors, mostly white British, included more females; clonal diversity was possibly underestimated. Spike-specific TCR repertoires showed rising breadth and depth after two AZD1222 doses. No day 14 peak samples; only post-peak repertoires were characterized.

The receptor was derived from an adult in good health. The V gene is TRBV19, the J gene TRBJ2-5; 7 positions match TRBD1. Specimen: peripheral blood, collected on day 0 of AZD1222 vaccination. The CDR3: CASSPWTGQETQYF. CDR3 bases: TGTGCCAGTAGTCCCTGGACAGGCCAAGAGACCCAGTACTTC.